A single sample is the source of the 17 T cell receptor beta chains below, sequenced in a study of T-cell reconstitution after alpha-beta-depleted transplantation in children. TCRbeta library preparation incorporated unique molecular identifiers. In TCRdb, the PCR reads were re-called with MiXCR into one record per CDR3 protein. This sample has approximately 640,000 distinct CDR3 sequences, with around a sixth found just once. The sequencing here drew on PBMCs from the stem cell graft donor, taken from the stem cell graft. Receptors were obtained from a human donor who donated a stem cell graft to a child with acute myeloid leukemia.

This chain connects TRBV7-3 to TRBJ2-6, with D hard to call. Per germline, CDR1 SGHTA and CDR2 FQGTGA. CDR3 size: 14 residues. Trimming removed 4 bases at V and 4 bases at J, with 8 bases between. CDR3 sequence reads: CASSSNHGANVLTF. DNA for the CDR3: TGTGCCAGCAGCTCCAACCACGGGGCCAACGTCCTGACTTTC.

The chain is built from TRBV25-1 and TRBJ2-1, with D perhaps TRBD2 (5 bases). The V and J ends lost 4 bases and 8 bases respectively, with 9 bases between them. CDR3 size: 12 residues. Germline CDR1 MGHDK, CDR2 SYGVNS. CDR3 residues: CASSVGRDEQFF. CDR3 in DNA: TGTGCCAGCAGTGTTGGGAGAGATGAGCAGTTCTTC.

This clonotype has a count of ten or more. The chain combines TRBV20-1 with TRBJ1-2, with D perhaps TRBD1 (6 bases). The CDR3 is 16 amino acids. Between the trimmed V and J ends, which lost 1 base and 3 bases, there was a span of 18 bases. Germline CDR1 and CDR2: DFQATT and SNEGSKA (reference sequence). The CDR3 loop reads CSARVWDNRFDYGYTF. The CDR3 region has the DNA TGCAGTGCTAGAGTTTGGGACAATCGTTTTGACTATGGCTACACCTTC.

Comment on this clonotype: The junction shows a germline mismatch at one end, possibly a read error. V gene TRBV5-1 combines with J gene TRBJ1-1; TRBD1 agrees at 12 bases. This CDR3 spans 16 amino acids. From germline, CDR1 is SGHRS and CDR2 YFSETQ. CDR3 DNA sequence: TGCGCCAGCATCTTGAGTCCCGGGACAGGGGGCACCGAAGCTTTCTTT. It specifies CASILSPGTGGTEAFF.

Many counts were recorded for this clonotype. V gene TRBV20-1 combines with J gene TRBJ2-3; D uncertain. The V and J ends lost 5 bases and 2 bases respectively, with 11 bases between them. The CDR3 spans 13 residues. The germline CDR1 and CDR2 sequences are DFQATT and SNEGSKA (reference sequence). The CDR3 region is CSAFWPVTDTQYF. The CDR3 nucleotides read TGCAGTGCTTTTTGGCCAGTCACAGATACGCAGTATTTT.

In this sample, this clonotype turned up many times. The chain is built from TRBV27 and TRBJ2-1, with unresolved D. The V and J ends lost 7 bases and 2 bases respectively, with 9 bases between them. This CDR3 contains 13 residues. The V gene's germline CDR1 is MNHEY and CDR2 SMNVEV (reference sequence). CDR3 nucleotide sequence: TGTGCCAGCAAGGGTAGCACCTACAATGAGCAGTTCTTC. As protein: CASKGSTYNEQFF.

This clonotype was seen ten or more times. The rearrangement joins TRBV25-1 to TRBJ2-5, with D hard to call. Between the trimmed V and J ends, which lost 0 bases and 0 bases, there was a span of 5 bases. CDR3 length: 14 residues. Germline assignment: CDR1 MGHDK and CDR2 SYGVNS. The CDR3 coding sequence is TGTGCCAGCAGTGAATACGGGTACCAAGAGACCCAGTACTTC. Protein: CASSEYGYQETQYF. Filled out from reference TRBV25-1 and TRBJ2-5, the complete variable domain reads EADIYQTPRYLVIGTGKKITLECSQTMGHDKMYWYQQDPGMELHLIHYSYGVNSTEKGDLSSESTVSRIRTEHFPLTLESARPSHTSQYLCASSEYGYQETQYFGPGTRLLVL.

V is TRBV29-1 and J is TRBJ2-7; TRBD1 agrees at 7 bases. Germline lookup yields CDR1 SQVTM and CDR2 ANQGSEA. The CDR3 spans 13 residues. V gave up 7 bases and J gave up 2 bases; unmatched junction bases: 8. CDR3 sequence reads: CSAAGQVAYEQYF. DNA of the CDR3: TGCAGCGCAGCCGGACAGGTCGCCTACGAGCAGTACTTC.

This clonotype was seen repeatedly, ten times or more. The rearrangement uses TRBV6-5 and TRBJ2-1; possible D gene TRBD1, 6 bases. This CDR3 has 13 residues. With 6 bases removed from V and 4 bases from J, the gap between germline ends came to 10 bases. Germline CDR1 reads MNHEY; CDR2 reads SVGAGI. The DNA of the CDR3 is TGTGCCAGCAGACCTACAGGGTACAATGAGCAGTTCTTC. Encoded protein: CASRPTGYNEQFF.

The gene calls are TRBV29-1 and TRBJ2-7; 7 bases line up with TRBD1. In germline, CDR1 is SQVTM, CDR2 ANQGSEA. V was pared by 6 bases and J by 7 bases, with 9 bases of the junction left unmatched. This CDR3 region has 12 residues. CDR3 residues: CSVETDRAEQYF. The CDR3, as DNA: TGCAGCGTCGAAACAGACAGGGCGGAGCAGTACTTC.

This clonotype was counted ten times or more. The CDR3 DNA reads TGCAGTGCTAGAGATCCCGCGGTAGGCCCAGCTGGCGAGCAGTACGTC. The encoded protein is CSARDPAVGPAGEQYV. The chain is built from TRBV20-1 and TRBJ2-7; D gene uncertain. The CDR3 is 16 amino acids. Germline values: CDR1 DFQATT, CDR2 SNEGSKA (reference sequence). V was pared by 0 bases and J by 6 bases, with 21 bases between.

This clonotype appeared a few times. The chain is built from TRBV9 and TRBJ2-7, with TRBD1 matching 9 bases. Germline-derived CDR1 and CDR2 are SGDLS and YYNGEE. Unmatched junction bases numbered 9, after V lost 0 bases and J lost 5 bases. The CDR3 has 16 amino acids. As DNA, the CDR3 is TGTGCCAGCAGCGTAGATGGGACAGGGAAGGGCCACGAGCAGTACTTC. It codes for CASSVDGTGKGHEQYF.

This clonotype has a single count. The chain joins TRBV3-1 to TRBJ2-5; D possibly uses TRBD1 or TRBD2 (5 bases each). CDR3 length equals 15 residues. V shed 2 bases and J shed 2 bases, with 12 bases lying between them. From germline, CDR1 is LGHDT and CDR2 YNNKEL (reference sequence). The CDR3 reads CASSQSLGTQETQYF. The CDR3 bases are TGTGCCAGCAGCCAATCACTGGGGACGCAAGAGACCCAGTACTTC.

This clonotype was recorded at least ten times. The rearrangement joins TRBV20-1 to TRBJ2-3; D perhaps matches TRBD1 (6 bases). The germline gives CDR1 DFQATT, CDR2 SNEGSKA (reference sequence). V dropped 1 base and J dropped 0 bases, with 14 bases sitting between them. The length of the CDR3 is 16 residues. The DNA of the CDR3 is TGCAGTGCTAGAGCACCGGGACACGTTAGCACAGATACGCAGTATTTT. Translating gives CSARAPGHVSTDTQYF.

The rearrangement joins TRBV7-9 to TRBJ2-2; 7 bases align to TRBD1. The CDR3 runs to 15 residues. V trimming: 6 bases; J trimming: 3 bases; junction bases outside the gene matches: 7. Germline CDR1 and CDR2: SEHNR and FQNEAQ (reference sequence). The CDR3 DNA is TGTGCCAGCAGGGACAGGTTCCCCTACACCGGGGAGCTGTTTTTT. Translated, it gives CASRDRFPYTGELFF.

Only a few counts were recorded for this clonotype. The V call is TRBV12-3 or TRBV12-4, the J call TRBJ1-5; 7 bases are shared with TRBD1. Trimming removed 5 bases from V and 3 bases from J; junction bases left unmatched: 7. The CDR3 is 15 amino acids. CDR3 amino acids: CASSPPDRDNQPQHF. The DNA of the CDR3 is TGTGCCAGCAGTCCCCCCGACAGGGACAATCAGCCCCAGCATTTT.

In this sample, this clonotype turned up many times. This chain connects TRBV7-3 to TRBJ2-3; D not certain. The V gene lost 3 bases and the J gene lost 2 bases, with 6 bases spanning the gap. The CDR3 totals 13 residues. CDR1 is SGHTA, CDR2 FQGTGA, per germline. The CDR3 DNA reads TGTGCCAGCAGCTTGTCCACCACAGATACGCAGTATTTT. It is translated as CASSLSTTDTQYF.